This T cell receptor beta chain was documented in a study of T cell clonality in common variable immunodeficiency. TCRdb's copy holds only in-frame clones and misses some; the assay was immunoSEQ multiplex PCR. The sample holds 30,000 to 40,000 clones, and no clone turns up only once. Study-wide results and caveats: Common variable immunodeficiency TCR beta sequences reportedly had fewer deletions and N-nucleotide insertions.

Comment on this clone: The antigen remains unidentified. The DNA ends 3 residues before the CDR3 does, and the rest of the CDR3 is filled in from the germline J gene.

The CDR3 consists of 16 residues. The trim removed 7 bases at V and 5 bases at J, leaving 10 bases unmatched. CDR1 is PRHDT and CDR2 is FYEKMQ in the germline V gene (reference sequence). The receptor comes from a human donor with common variable immunodeficiency. The specimen sequenced was peripheral blood mononuclear cells. The chain recombines TRBV13 with TRBJ2-5, with TRBD2 matching 13 bases. CDR3 residues: CASTRGLAGAGETQYF. The covered CDR3 bases are TGTGCCAGCACCCGAGGACTAGCGGGAGCAGGCGAGACC.